The clone carrying this TCR beta chain has more than one count but fewer than ten. The antigen is unknown. Individually, cDNA molecules had unique molecular identifiers attached to them. TCRdb recomputed calls from the 5' RACE reads with MiXCR, one row per CDR3 protein. The table includes 35,000 to 55,000 distinct CDR3 sequences, around 6.5% detected once. This sample was included in a study of early T cells in non-severe SARS-CoV-2 infection. Study-wide findings and caveats: Clonotype matching in VDJdb favored anti-spike CD8 responses and did not capture private and CD4 specificities.

The CDR3 sequence is 13 residues long. Per the germline V gene, CDR1 is KGHDR and CDR2 is SFDVKD. Trimming took 4 bases from V and 2 from J, leaving 8 bases between them. The sequence was obtained from an adult who was a healthcare worker with PCR-confirmed SARS-CoV-2 infection or an uninfected control (not recorded which). The genes are TRBV24-1 and TRBJ2-7, with D unclear. The sample here was whole blood, taken at baseline. The CDR3: CATSDALTYEQYF. For the CDR3, the DNA is TGTGCCACCAGTGACGCACTTACCTACGAGCAGTACTTC.